A single sample is the source of the 24 T cell receptor beta chains below, sequenced in a study of identifying expanded T cells in peripheral blood (dated 2019 in TCRdb). Library construction relied on the immunoSEQ multiplex PCR assay. Not all clones reach the TCRdb copy of this immuneACCESS table, which keeps in-frame sequences only. Checked studies attribute under half of the gap to unresolved V genes and leave the rest unexplained. The sample table lists approximately 59,000 clones, around 90% of them with a count of one. The top ten clonotypes cover 3% to 4.5% of the sample. The sequenced sample was blood. The source of these receptors is a person aged 18 to 70 in good health.

The chain combines TRBV4-2 with TRBJ2-7, with 9 bases lining up with TRBD1. J gave up 3 bases and V 3 bases, and 3 bases lay outside the gene matches. The CDR3 sequence is 14 residues long. The germline V gene encodes CDR1 LGHNA and CDR2 YNFKEQ. The CDR3, as DNA: TGTGCCAGCAGCCAGGGACAGGGTAACTACGAGCAGTACTTC. Protein sequence: CASSQGQGNYEQYF.

The chain joins TRBV5-6 to TRBJ2-1, with D tentatively TRBD2 (6 bases). CDR3 size: 15 residues. V lost 1 base and J lost 9, with 17 bases in between. The V gene's germline CDR1 is SGHDT and CDR2 YYEEEE. CDR3 nucleotides: TGTGCCAGCAGCTTGACTCTGAGGAGGGGCGGTGAGCAGTTCTTC. Protein sequence: CASSLTLRRGGEQFF.

J is TRBJ2-7 and V is TRBV5-1; D may correspond to TRBD1 or TRBD2 (5 bases each). CDR1 SGHRS and CDR2 YFSETQ come from the germline V gene. The CDR3 sequence is 15 residues long. V was shortened by 0 bases and J by 1 base, with 11 bases between the two germline ends. CDR3 nucleotide sequence: TGCGCCAGCAGCTTGGGCCACGAGGGGTCCTACGAGCAGTACTTC. It encodes CASSLGHEGSYEQYF.

CDR3 in amino acids: CSAGRTNEQYF. For the CDR3, the DNA is TGCAGTGCGGGGAGGACTAACGAGCAGTACTTC. This chain links TRBV20-1 with TRBJ2-7; D perhaps matches TRBD2 (6 bases). This CDR3 spans 11 amino acids. Trimming left V 6 bases short and J 5 bases short, with 11 bases between. Germline-derived CDR1 and CDR2 are DFQATT and SNEGSKA (reference sequence).

The V gene is TRBV7-2, the J gene TRBJ2-2; unclear D gene. V lost 3 bases, J lost 6 bases, and 8 bases lay in between. CDR3 length: 13 amino acids. From germline, CDR1 is SGHTA and CDR2 FQGNSA. CDR3 sequence reads: CASSFRTAGELFF. The CDR3, as DNA: TGTGCCAGCAGCTTTCGTACGGCCGGGGAGCTGTTTTTT.

This chain joins TRBV9 and TRBJ2-5, with D possibly being TRBD2 (5 bases). This CDR3 is 15 amino acids long. Trimming stripped 0 bases from V and 1 base from J, with 10 bases between. Germline-derived CDR1 and CDR2 are SGDLS and YYNGEE. CDR3 DNA: TGTGCCAGCAGCGTAGGTAGCGCGAGCCAAGAGACCCAGTACTTC. Translation gives CASSVGSASQETQYF.

The chain is built from TRBV27 and TRBJ2-7; 7 positions agree with TRBD1. Germline V gene lookup returns CDR1 MNHEY and CDR2 SMNVEV (reference sequence). The CDR3 length is 17 residues. With 2 bases clipped from V and 6 bases from J, the junction kept 16 bases outside the gene matches. The CDR3 DNA reads TGTGCCAGCAGTTTAGGTACAGGGGCCGAACCTACTAGCGAGCAGTACTTC. Translating it yields CASSLGTGAEPTSEQYF.

The rearrangement uses TRBV5-6 and TRBJ2-5; TRBD1 matches at 11 bases. This CDR3 contains 15 residues. J gave up 4 bases and V 3 bases, and 5 bases lay outside the gene matches. Germline CDR1 SGHDT, CDR2 YYEEEE. The CDR3 sequence is CASSSPGTGGETQYF. CDR3 coding DNA: TGTGCCAGCAGCTCCCCCGGGACAGGGGGAGAGACCCAGTACTTC.

This clone was observed a few times. The chain couples TRBV5-1 to TRBJ2-5; 9 bases are a match to TRBD1. V shed 4 bases and J 7 bases; nucleotides not matched to a gene: 5. The CDR3 has 13 amino acids. Germline V gene sequence: CDR1 SGHRS, CDR2 YFSETQ. The CDR3 is CASSMGQGGTQYF. CDR3 nucleotides: TGCGCCAGCAGCATGGGACAGGGCGGGACCCAGTACTTC.

The genes are TRBV7-2 and TRBJ1-2; 7 positions agree with TRBD1. CDR1 SGHTA and CDR2 FQGNSA come from the germline V gene. The CDR3 has 13 residues. Unmatched junction bases numbered 4, after V lost 5 bases and J lost 4 bases. CDR3 bases: TGTGCCAGCAGCCTAGGACAGGTCTATGGCTACACCTTC. It codes for CASSLGQVYGYTF.

The chain combines TRBV2 with TRBJ2-3; no reliable D call. V lost 4 bases, J lost 4 bases, and 3 bases lay in between. The length of the CDR3 is 11 residues. The germline CDR1 and CDR2 sequences are SNHLY and FYNNEI. CDR3 region: CASSVADTQYF. CDR3 in DNA: TGTGCCAGCAGTGTGGCAGATACGCAGTATTTT.

The chain employs TRBV7-2 and TRBJ1-2, with D perhaps TRBD1 (6 bases). The ends were cut back, 5 bases at V and 3 bases at J, with 16 bases in the middle. CDR1 is SGHTA, CDR2 FQGNSA, per germline. This CDR3 comprises 15 residues. The CDR3 coding sequence is TGTGCCAGCAGCCCCGCGGCTGGACAGCACTATGGCTACACCTTC. It encodes CASSPAAGQHYGYTF.

The chain carries TRBV5-1 and TRBJ1-1; unclear D gene. Germline CDR1 SGHRS, CDR2 YFSETQ. V was trimmed by 0 bases and J by 3 bases, leaving 12 bases between them. The CDR3 is 15 amino acids. In DNA form, the CDR3 reads TGCGCCAGCAGCTTGGTGCCAGGAAGGGACACTGAAGCTTTCTTT. This encodes CASSLVPGRDTEAFF.

V usage is TRBV7-2 and J usage is TRBJ1-2; D ambiguous. The CDR3 length is 16 residues. V was shortened by 0 bases and J by 4 bases, with 15 bases between the two germline ends. Germline CDR1 is SGHTA and CDR2 is FQGNSA. The CDR3 nucleotides read TGTGCCAGCAGCTTAGCGGGCAGGTTGACGAGCTATGGCTACACCTTC. Translated, it gives CASSLAGRLTSYGYTF.

This rearrangement joins TRBV7-6 to TRBJ1-4; maybe TRBD1 (5 bases). CDR3 length: 13 amino acids. The germline CDR1 and CDR2 sequences are SGHVS and FNYEAQ. V lost 9 bases, J lost 4 bases, and 12 bases lay in between. This chain's CDR3 is CARIRQYNEKLFF. Written as DNA, the CDR3 is TGTGCCAGGATCAGACAGTATAATGAAAAACTGTTTTTT.

This clone has only one observation. The chain uses TRBV19 and TRBJ2-4, with D tentatively TRBD2 (6 bases). Germline-derived CDR1 and CDR2 are LNHDA and SQIVND (reference sequence). This CDR3 region has 14 residues. With 4 bases removed from V and 6 bases from J, the gap between germline ends came to 13 bases. CDR3 loop: CASSTTGDLNIQYF. CDR3 nucleotides: TGTGCCAGTAGTACAACGGGGGACCTAAACATTCAGTACTTC.

The chain has TRBV7-2 and TRBJ2-3, with D perhaps assigned TRBD1 or TRBD2 (5 bases each). CDR1 is SGHTA and CDR2 is FQGNSA in the germline V gene. V lost 3 bases to trimming and J lost 4 bases, with 20 bases between them. The CDR3 runs 17 residues. The CDR3 loop is CASSFLVAPRGSDTQYF. The CDR3 DNA reads TGTGCCAGCAGCTTTCTGGTAGCTCCGAGGGGCTCAGATACGCAGTATTTT.

The chain is built from TRBV2 and TRBJ2-3; D is possibly TRBD2 (6 bases). V was trimmed by 11 bases and J by 0 bases, leaving 15 bases between them. This CDR3 is built from 14 residues. The V gene's germline CDR1 is SNHLY and CDR2 FYNNEI. CDR3 loop: CASGVTSSTDTQYF. The CDR3 bases are TGTGCCTCCGGGGTAACTAGCAGCACAGATACGCAGTATTTT.

The DNA for the CDR3 is TGTGCCAGCGGCCCAACTAGCGGGAGCGATGAGCAGTTCTTC. Its translation: CASGPTSGSDEQFF. The V and J genes are TRBV11-2 and TRBJ2-1; 11 nucleotides line up with TRBD2. The CDR3 runs to 14 residues. CDR1 and CDR2 from the germline V gene are SGHAT and FQNNGV. J was trimmed by 8 bases and V by 8 bases; bases with no gene match: 8.

V is TRBV7-9 and J is TRBJ1-2; maybe TRBD1 (5 bases). The CDR3 has 19 amino acids. The germline CDR1 and CDR2 sequences are SEHNR and FQNEAQ (reference sequence). Trimming took off 4 bases at V and 1 base at J, with 25 bases between the two ends. CDR3 amino acids: CASSSFAGDRGNLNYGYTF. In DNA, the CDR3 is TGTGCCAGCAGCTCCTTCGCCGGGGACCGAGGGAACCTTAACTATGGCTACACCTTC. Together with reference TRBV7-9 and TRBJ1-2, the CDR3 gives the full variable domain: DTGVSQNPRHKITKRGQNVTFRCDPISEHNRLYWYRQTLGQGPEFLTYFQNEAQLEKSRLLSDRFSAERPKGSFSTLEIQRTEQGDSAMYLCASSSFAGDRGNLNYGYTFGSGTRLTVV.

The V and J genes are TRBV4-3 and TRBJ2-2; TRBD2 matches at 10 bases. V lost 2 bases and J lost 4; bases outside the gene matches: 4. The CDR3 contains 16 residues. Germline values: CDR1 LGHNA, CDR2 YSLEER. CDR3 in DNA: TGCGCCAGCAGCCAATATGCTAGCGGGGGCACCGGGGAGCTGTTTTTT. Amino acids: CASSQYASGGTGELFF.

The chain combines TRBV19 with TRBJ1-1; TRBD1 is a possible D gene (5 bases). The CDR3 spans 14 residues. From germline, CDR1 is LNHDA and CDR2 SQIVND (reference sequence). With 1 base removed from V and 5 bases from J, the gap between germline ends came to 11 bases. This CDR3 is CASSIGVGRTEAFF. The DNA for the CDR3 is TGTGCCAGTAGTATAGGCGTGGGGCGGACTGAAGCTTTCTTT.

The V and J genes are TRBV6-4 and TRBJ1-1; the D is unclear. Trimming cost V 5 bases and J 4 bases, with 11 bases left between them. This CDR3 is 13 amino acids long. Germline V lookup: CDR1 MRHNA, CDR2 SNTAGT. CDR3 residues: CASSPQPGTEAFF. The DNA of the CDR3 is TGTGCCAGCAGTCCTCAACCTGGCACTGAAGCTTTCTTT.

This clone occurred once. This chain links TRBV28 with TRBJ2-7, with 10 bases matching TRBD2. V lost 4 bases, J lost 4 bases, and 4 bases stayed unmatched. Germline V gene lookup returns CDR1 MDHEN and CDR2 SYDVKM. The CDR3 sequence is 14 residues long. Written as DNA, the CDR3 is TGTGCCAGCAGTTGGGCTAGCGGGAGTTACGAGCAGTACTTC. Residues: CASSWASGSYEQYF.